This T cell receptor beta chain was sequenced for a study of T cell responses to AZD1222 COVID-19 vaccine. Whole-study findings and limits: The donor group comprised mostly white British people and more females; the analysis possibly underestimated clonal diversity.

The protocol was immunoSEQ multiplex PCR, while the TCRdb copy is restricted to in-frame clones and leaves out a portion. The sample holds 90,000 to 120,000 clones, roughly nine tenths seen once. Concerning this clone itself: Its antigen is as yet unknown.

The germline V gene has CDR1 SGHDT and CDR2 YYEEEE. The CDR3 runs to 16 residues. V lost 1 base and J lost 4, with 12 bases in between. The chain has TRBV5-6 and TRBJ1-6, with D possibly TRBD1 on 5 matching bases. This specimen consisted of peripheral blood, obtained on day 0 of AZD1222 vaccination. This receptor was obtained from an adult in good health. The chain's CDR3 is CASSLNGGVYNSPLHF. The CDR3 nucleotides read TGTGCCAGCAGCTTGAATGGAGGGGTATATAATTCACCCCTCCACTTT.